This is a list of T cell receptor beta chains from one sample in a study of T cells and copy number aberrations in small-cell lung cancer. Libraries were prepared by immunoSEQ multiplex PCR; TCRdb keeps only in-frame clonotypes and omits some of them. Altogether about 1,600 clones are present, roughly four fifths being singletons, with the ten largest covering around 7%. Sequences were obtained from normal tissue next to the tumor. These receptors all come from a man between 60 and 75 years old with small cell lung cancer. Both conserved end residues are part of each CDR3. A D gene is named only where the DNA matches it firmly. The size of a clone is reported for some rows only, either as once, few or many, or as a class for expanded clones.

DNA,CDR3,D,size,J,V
TGTGCCAGCAGTTCCCGCGGGAGGCCCACAGATACGCAGTATTTT,CASSSRGRPTDTQYF,TRBD2,NA,TRBJ2-3,TRBV6-5
TGTGCCAGCAGCTTAGTGATCACCGAAGCTTTCTTT,CASSLVITEAFF,NA,NA,TRBJ1-1,TRBV7-2
TGTGCCAGCAGTGAAGCACCGGGACTTGACAATCAGCCCCAGCATTTT,CASSEAPGLDNQPQHF,NA,NA,TRBJ1-5,TRBV2
TGTGCCAGCGGACGAGGGACAGTTGGAATGAGTGAAGCTTTCTTT,CASGRGTVGMSEAFF,TRBD1,NA,TRBJ1-1,TRBV7-9
TGTGCCAGCAGCTACAGACAGTTGGGTAGTGGCTACACCTTC,CASSYRQLGSGYTF,NA,NA,TRBJ1-2,TRBV5-5
TGTGCCAGTAGTACCGAAACACGGACTGAAGCTTTCTTT,CASSTETRTEAFF,NA,NA,TRBJ1-1,TRBV19
TGTGCCAGCAGGCTGACCGTCAGCTCCTACGAGCAGTACTTC,CASRLTVSSYEQYF,NA,NA,TRBJ2-7,TRBV6-5
TGTGCCAGCAGTTACTCGACAGCCTACGAGCAGTACTTC,CASSYSTAYEQYF,NA,NA,TRBJ2-7,TRBV6-5
TGTGCCAGCAGCCAAGATAAGAGCTCCTACAATGAGCAGTTCTTC,CASSQDKSSYNEQFF,NA,NA,TRBJ2-1,TRBV4-2
TGTGCCAGCAGTTACTATGAGGTACAAGAAAAACTGTTTTTT,CASSYYEVQEKLFF,NA,NA,TRBJ1-4,TRBV6-6
TGTGCCAGCAGCACCCGGGACAGGGTTTACGAGCAGTACTTC,CASSTRDRVYEQYF,TRBD1,NA,TRBJ2-7,TRBV7-6
TGTGCCAGCAGCGGAGGGGAGAGCTCCTACAATGAGCAGTTCTTC,CASSGGESSYNEQFF,NA,NA,TRBJ2-1,TRBV11-2
TGCGCCAGCAGCCAAGGGGGGACGTCTTGGCAGCAGTACTTC,CASSQGGTSWQQYF,NA,NA,TRBJ2-7,TRBV4-1
TGTGCCAGCAGCTTGCTAGGGGACAATCAGCCCCAGCATTTT,CASSLLGDNQPQHF,NA,NA,TRBJ1-5,TRBV5-6
TGCGCCAGCAGCCACGTTACGGGCTCGGGAAACACCATATATTTT,CASSHVTGSGNTIYF,NA,NA,TRBJ1-3,TRBV4-1
TGTGCCAGCAGCGTCACGGCGGGGGGATACACCGGGGAGCTGTTTTTT,CASSVTAGGYTGELFF,TRBD2,NA,TRBJ2-2,TRBV11-1
TGTGCCAGCAGTTTACGGGGGAAAAGTCAGCCCCAGCATTTT,CASSLRGKSQPQHF,NA,NA,TRBJ1-5,TRBV27
TGTGCCAGCAGTTACTCTCGGGGAGGTTCTGGAAACACCATATATTTT,CASSYSRGGSGNTIYF,NA,NA,TRBJ1-3,TRBV6-5
TGTGCCAGTAGTACATCAGGACACCCAAACTACTACGAGCAGTACTTC,CASSTSGHPNYYEQYF,NA,NA,TRBJ2-7,TRBV19
TGTGCCAGCAGTTACAAAACGGGCGGGCAAGAGACCCAGTACTTC,CASSYKTGGQETQYF,NA,few,TRBJ2-5,TRBV6-5
TGTGCCACCAGCAGAGCTATCGGACAGGGGGCAAGCGAGCAGTACTTC,CATSRAIGQGASEQYF,TRBD1,NA,TRBJ2-7,TRBV15
TGCGCCAGCAGCCAAGAAGAGGTCGGGGAGACCCAGTACTTC,CASSQEEVGETQYF,NA,NA,TRBJ2-5,TRBV4-1
TGTGCCAGTAGGAGGTCTGGAAACACCATATATTTT,CASRRSGNTIYF,NA,NA,TRBJ1-3,TRBV19
TGCGCCAGCGGAAATAATGAAAAACTGTTTTTT,CASGNNEKLFF,NA,NA,TRBJ1-4,TRBV4-1
TGTGCCAGCAGCCAGGACAGGGCCTCTGGAAACACCATATATTTT,CASSQDRASGNTIYF,TRBD1,NA,TRBJ1-3,TRBV9
TGCGCCAGCAGCCAAGATAGGTACAGGAGCTCCTACGAGCAGTACTTC,CASSQDRYRSSYEQYF,NA,few,TRBJ2-7,TRBV4-1
TGTGCCAGTACCACGGGGAATTCACCCCTCCACTTT,CASTTGNSPLHF,NA,NA,TRBJ1-6,TRBV19
TGTGCCAGCAGACAGACAGGGGCGTCGTCCTATGGCTACACCTTC,CASRQTGASSYGYTF,TRBD1,NA,TRBJ1-2,TRBV6-5
TGTGCCAGCAGCTACAATCAGGGGGATGGTGGCTACACCTTC,CASSYNQGDGGYTF,TRBD1,NA,TRBJ1-2,TRBV7-2
TGTGCCAGCAGCTTGTCGGGCGGTGGGGGCTACACCTTC,CASSLSGGGGYTF,NA,NA,TRBJ1-2,TRBV5-5
TGTGCCACCGGTAGGGACAGGGGGAACACCGGGGAGCTGTTTTTT,CATGRDRGNTGELFF,TRBD1,NA,TRBJ2-2,TRBV15